A single sample is the source of the 18 T cell receptor beta chains below, sequenced in a study of identifying expanded T cells in peripheral blood. Sequenced by immunoSEQ multiplex PCR; TCRdb stores in-frame clones only, minus some. The sample holds about 58,000 clones, roughly 90% seen once. Source material: blood. These receptors originate from a person aged 18 to 75 in good health.

The chain links TRBV4-1 to TRBJ1-2; D call uncertain. Trimming took off 3 bases at V and 0 bases at J, with 11 bases between the two ends. This CDR3 is built from 15 residues. Germline V gene sequence: CDR1 MGHRA, CDR2 YSYEKL. The CDR3 bases are TGCGCCAGCAGCCATAAGTTTCCCCCTAACTATGGCTACACCTTC. Protein sequence: CASSHKFPPNYGYTF.

The chain employs TRBV9 and TRBJ2-7; D might be TRBD1 or TRBD2, each matching 5 bases. This CDR3 region has 15 residues. Trimming took off 0 bases at V and 4 bases at J, with 14 bases between the two ends. Germline loops: CDR1 SGDLS, CDR2 YYNGEE. CDR3 protein: CASSVGLGRSYEQYF. For the CDR3, the DNA is TGTGCCAGCAGCGTAGGATTGGGACGGTCGTACGAGCAGTACTTC.

The chain carries TRBV4-3 and TRBJ1-1; no definite D call. The CDR3 covers 12 residues. The V end was cut by 2 bases, the J end by 5 bases, with 6 bases between. In germline, CDR1 is LGHNA, CDR2 YSLEER. CDR3 sequence (DNA): TGCGCCAGCAGCCAACCAGGAACTGAAGCTTTCTTT. Encoded protein: CASSQPGTEAFF.

The chain has TRBV11-2 and TRBJ1-5, with 9 positions matching TRBD1. The CDR3 spans 16 residues. V shed 0 bases and J 7 bases; nucleotides not matched to a gene: 7. CDR1 and CDR2 from the germline V gene are SGHAT and FQNNGV. CDR3 region: CASSLEGQGIGQPQHF. The DNA of the CDR3 is TGTGCCAGCAGCTTAGAAGGACAGGGGATCGGGCAGCCCCAGCATTTT.

The rearrangement joins TRBV5-1 to TRBJ2-7; maybe TRBD1 (6 bases). The V gene's germline CDR1 is SGHRS and CDR2 YFSETQ. Trimming took 3 bases from V and 4 from J, leaving 8 bases between them. There are 12 residues in the CDR3. Written as DNA, the CDR3 is TGCGCCAGCAGCTCTACAGGGTACGAGCAGTACTTC. Protein: CASSSTGYEQYF.

The chain recombines TRBV21-1 with TRBJ2-2; the table's D call, TRBD1, has no DNA check behind it. TRBV21-1 is described as a pseudogene. The CDR3 has 15 residues. CDR3 residues: CASSKQGAVTGELFF. The CDR3 DNA sequence: TGTGCCAGCAGCAAGCAGGGGGCAGTGACCGGGGAGCTGTTTTTT.

This chain joins TRBV4-3 and TRBJ2-3; 7 positions match TRBD1. This CDR3 has 15 amino acids. CDR1 is LGHNA, CDR2 YSLEER, per germline. V lost 2 bases, J lost 4 bases, and 6 bases stayed unmatched. Here the CDR3 DNA reads TGCGCCAGCAGCCAACACGACAGGGTAGCAGATACGCAGTATTTT. Translating gives CASSQHDRVADTQYF.

This clone has just one count. The chain combines TRBV4-2 with TRBJ2-2; D possibly matches TRBD1 or TRBD2 (7 bases each). Germline lookup yields CDR1 LGHNA and CDR2 YNFKEQ. This CDR3 spans 18 amino acids. With 5 bases removed from V and 2 bases from J, the gap between germline ends came to 21 bases. The CDR3 region is CASSSTRSGTVNTGELFF. The CDR3 DNA sequence: TGTGCCAGCAGCTCAACGCGGAGCGGGACAGTAAACACCGGGGAGCTGTTTTTT.

The chain links TRBV28 to TRBJ2-7; the D is unclear. The CDR3 sequence is 13 residues long. Trimming cost V 5 bases and J 5 bases, with 13 bases left between them. Germline V gives CDR1 MDHEN, CDR2 SYDVKM. CDR3 DNA: TGTGCCAGCAGTCGCCTGAGAAGCCACGAGCAGTACTTC. Amino acids: CASSRLRSHEQYF. Based on the CDR3 plus reference TRBV28 and TRBJ2-7, the full variable domain is DVKVTQSSRYLVKRTGEKVFLECVQDMDHENMFWYRQDPGLGLRLIYFSYDVKMKEKGDIPEGYSVSREKKERFSLILESASTNQTSMYLCASSRLRSHEQYFGPGTRLTVT.

This sequence joins TRBV2 and TRBJ1-1; D perhaps matches TRBD1 (6 bases). The CDR3 is 15 amino acids. Germline-derived CDR1 and CDR2 are SNHLY and FYNNEI. Trimming pared 7 bases from V and 1 base from J, leaving 16 bases between. CDR3 DNA sequence: TGTGCCAGCACCGGGCCGGGCAGGGGGAACACTGAAGCTTTCTTT. Its translation: CASTGPGRGNTEAFF.

The genes are TRBV18 and TRBJ2-3; possible D gene TRBD1, 5 bases. The CDR3 length is 14 residues. The V and J ends lost 3 bases and 1 base respectively, with 8 bases between them. The V gene's germline CDR1 is KGHSH and CDR2 LQKENI. The CDR3 reads CASSPLTGTDTQYF. The CDR3 DNA reads as TGTGCCAGCTCACCGTTGACAGGCACAGATACGCAGTATTTT.

J is TRBJ1-5 and V is TRBV7-2; D unclear. The germline V gene has CDR1 SGHTA and CDR2 FQGNSA. The CDR3 loop spans 13 amino acids. V lost 2 bases and J 2 bases, leaving 4 bases between the germline ends. CDR3 DNA sequence: TGTGCCAGCAGCTTAAGGGGCAATCAGCCCCAGCATTTT. Encoded protein: CASSLRGNQPQHF.

This chain uses TRBV19 with TRBJ2-7, with D possibly matching TRBD1 (5 bases). Germline lookup yields CDR1 LNHDA and CDR2 SQIVND (reference sequence). The germline V and J ends were trimmed by 1 base and 7 bases, with 17 bases remaining between them. The CDR3 covers 15 residues. CDR3 sequence (DNA): TGTGCCAGTAGTATAGTGGGATGGCCTAGGGGAGAGCAGTACTTC. Protein product: CASSIVGWPRGEQYF.

This chain links TRBV7-6 with TRBJ2-7; tentatively, D is TRBD1 (5 bases). The CDR3 totals 12 residues. The germline gives CDR1 SGHVS, CDR2 FNYEAQ. V lost 5 bases and J 4 bases, leaving 9 bases between the germline ends. CDR3 coding DNA: TGTGCCAGCAGCCTACAGGATTACGAGCAGTACTTC. Residues: CASSLQDYEQYF. Supplemented by reference TRBV7-6 and TRBJ2-7, the full variable domain reads GAGVSQSPRYKVTKRGQDVALRCDPISGHVSLYWYRQALGQGPEFLTYFNYEAQQDKSGLPNDRFSAERPEGSISTLTIQRTEQRDSAMYRCASSLQDYEQYFGPGTRLTVT.

The rearrangement links TRBV10-3 to TRBJ1-1; D perhaps matches TRBD1 (6 bases). Trimming left V 6 bases short and J 1 base short, with 21 bases between. Germline CDR1 is ENHRY and CDR2 is SYGVKD. CDR3 size: 17 residues. CDR3 loop: CAIRKTQGQGENTEAFF. The CDR3 nucleotides read TGTGCCATCAGGAAAACACAGGGCCAAGGAGAGAACACTGAAGCTTTCTTT.

The genes are TRBV5-1 and TRBJ2-1, with TRBD2 matching 10 bases. The CDR3 covers 14 residues. Germline values: CDR1 SGHRS, CDR2 YFSETQ. With 2 bases clipped from V and 15 bases from J, the junction kept 11 bases outside the gene matches. The CDR3 DNA follows: TGCGCCAGCAGCTTAACCCCCAGCGGGGGGGTTTGGTTCTTC. Its translation: CASSLTPSGGVWFF.

This chain links TRBV19 with TRBJ2-3; the D gene is possibly TRBD1 (5 bases). The CDR3 length is 13 residues. Trimming stripped 5 bases from V and 2 bases from J, with 8 bases between. Per germline, CDR1 LNHDA and CDR2 SQIVND (reference sequence). This chain's CDR3 is CASSLGLTDTQYF. CDR3 DNA: TGTGCCAGTAGTCTGGGGCTCACAGATACGCAGTATTTT.

The CDR3 here is CASSLEGSNTEAFF. The DNA of the CDR3 is TGTGCCAGCAGCTTAGAAGGGTCGAACACTGAAGCTTTCTTT. J is TRBJ1-1 and V is TRBV7-2; D unclear. The CDR3 runs to 14 residues. The V and J ends lost 1 base and 1 base respectively, with 7 bases between them. CDR1 is SGHTA, CDR2 FQGNSA, per germline. Drawing the rest from reference TRBV7-2 and TRBJ1-1, the complete variable domain is GAGVSQSPSNKVTEKGKDVELRCDPISGHTALYWYRQSLGQGLEFLIYFQGNSAPDKSGLPSDRFSAERTGGSVSTLTIQRTQQEDSAVYLCASSLEGSNTEAFFGQGTRLTVV.